The clone carrying this T cell receptor (beta chain) was seen a single time. This specimen belongs to a study of blood T cell repertoires in COVID-19. Study-level information: Samples came from the United States, Italy and Spain, spanning acute and convalescent COVID-19.

The CDR3 is 12 residues long. V lost 1 base and J lost 7, with 5 bases in between. The germline CDR1 and CDR2 sequences are SEHNR and FQNEAQ (reference sequence). In the original processing: How many nucleated cells were present was estimated from reference gene primer amplification. TCRdb's table, derived via immunoSEQ multiplex PCR, lists solely in-frame clones and lacks some. V, J and clone size derive from that table, while D and trimming were established from the DNA sequence. The sample includes over 95,000 clones, 70% to 90% of them seen just once. The sample taken for sequencing was peripheral blood. This clonotype originated in a woman in her 50s with acute or convalescent COVID-19. V usage is TRBV7-9 and J usage is TRBJ2-1; D is ambiguous. The CDR3 DNA follows: TGTGCCAGCAGCTTAGGTAATAATGAGCAGTTCTTC. It is translated as CASSLGNNEQFF.